One TCR beta chain is described in this entry. Its antigen is currently unknown. The PCR employed 60 Vbeta primers together with 13 Jbeta primers. The method was immunoSEQ multiplex PCR; TCRdb's version includes in-frame clones alone and lacks a portion of them. The table shows under 200,000 clones, with 60% to 85% occurring only once. This entry comes from a study of cytomegalovirus exposure and HLA in healthy donors. Study summary: Among the 398 donors who were genotyped, 70% to 90% fell in the genetic ancestry cluster that is associated with self-reported Caucasian donors. Study results and limitations: A list of more than 150 TCR beta chains associated with cytomegalovirus was given.

The sequenced sample consisted of PBMCs. The source of this sequence is a woman between 40 and 55 years old in good health and CMV-seropositive.

The CDR3 protein is CASSLGRSVGYGYTF. The DNA for the CDR3 is TGTGCCAGCAGCCTGGGCCGCTCTGTGGGCTATGGCTACACCTTC. The rearrangement joins TRBV6-5 to TRBJ1-2, with D hard to call. Trimming stripped 6 bases from V and 4 bases from J, with 18 bases between. The CDR3 has 15 amino acids. Per the germline V gene, CDR1 is MNHEY and CDR2 is SVGAGI.